One TCR beta chain is described in this entry. It may be a read error: a sequence one base away is much more abundant. These data are taken from a study of blood T cells in healthy people across ages. V was pared by 6 bases and J by 7 bases, with 17 bases between. Germline V gene lookup returns CDR1 SGHRS and CDR2 YFSETQ. CDR3 size: 13 residues. Donors gave about 10 milliliters of peripheral blood apiece. The second PCR ran about 6 to 12 cycles with a sample-barcoded 5' primer and J-beta primers. Every single cDNA molecule received a tag from a template-switch adaptor with 12 random nucleotides. Each of the samples gave a minimum of 3 million paired-end reads that contained CDR3. Using its own MiXCR run on the 5' RACE reads, TCRdb lists one record per CDR3 protein. The sample has roughly 680,000 distinct CDR3 sequences; more than 45% are singletons.

The sample comprised blood. This rearrangement joins TRBV5-1 to TRBJ2-7; D is possibly TRBD2 (6 bases). The TCR comes from a woman older than 75 in good health. The CDR3 region is CASTRGVYNEQYF. The CDR3 region has the DNA TGCGCCAGCACGCGGGGTGTGTACAATGAGCAGTACTTC.